What follows are 16 T cell receptor beta chains derived from one specimen sequenced in a study of technical replicates of blood from a few donors. Clones were sequenced by immunoSEQ multiplex PCR, and TCRdb holds only the in-frame ones, with some missing. The table records about 88,000 clones, 94% of them present only once. Sequencing was carried out using T cells isolated from PBMCs. The source is a human donor in good health.

The V gene is TRBV29-1, the J gene TRBJ1-1; no definite D call. V was pared by 4 bases and J by 0 bases, with 9 bases between. The germline gives CDR1 SQVTM, CDR2 ANQGSEA. This CDR3 region has 13 residues. CDR3 DNA sequence: TGCAGCGTTGCCACAGACGTGAACACTGAAGCTTTCTTT. It yields the protein CSVATDVNTEAFF.

This chain joins TRBV5-8 and TRBJ1-2, with D possibly matching TRBD1 (5 bases). Germline V gene lookup returns CDR1 SGHTS and CDR2 YDEGEE. V was cut by 9 bases and J by 3 bases, with 15 bases left in between. The CDR3 runs to 13 residues. CDR3 sequence: CATGGMYDYGYTF. In nucleotides, the CDR3 is TGTGCCACCGGGGGGATGTATGACTATGGCTACACCTTC.

The chain carries TRBV28 and TRBJ1-1, with D perhaps TRBD1 (5 bases). Trimming shortened V by 4 bases and J by 0 bases, and 15 bases separated the two germline ends. The CDR3 spans 16 residues. Germline CDR1 reads MDHEN; CDR2 reads SYDVKM. The CDR3 DNA sequence: TGTGCCAGCAGTTCGCCGGGACTGACAATGAACACTGAAGCTTTCTTT. This sequence encodes CASSSPGLTMNTEAFF.

The J gene is TRBJ1-1, the V gene TRBV5-1, with 7 bases fitting TRBD1. CDR3 length: 14 residues. CDR1 is SGHRS and CDR2 is YFSETQ in the germline V gene. Germline trimming cut 4 bases from V and 4 bases from J; bases unmatched to any gene: 7. This chain's CDR3 is CASSKTPGGTEAFF. CDR3 DNA: TGCGCCAGCAGCAAAACTCCAGGGGGCACTGAAGCTTTCTTT.

The rearrangement joins TRBV29-1 to TRBJ2-5; the D gene is possibly TRBD2 (6 bases). V dropped 7 bases and J dropped 7 bases, with 16 bases sitting between them. Germline-derived CDR1 and CDR2 are SQVTM and ANQGSEA. The CDR3 runs 12 residues. In DNA, the CDR3 is TGCAGCGCGGGGAGGTTAATGGGGACCCAGTACTTC. Translation gives CSAGRLMGTQYF.

The rearrangement links TRBV19 to TRBJ2-7, with D perhaps TRBD1 (5 bases). Trimming removed 3 bases from V and 3 bases from J, with 9 bases in between. This CDR3 has 13 amino acids. Germline V gene lookup returns CDR1 LNHDA and CDR2 SQIVND (reference sequence). The CDR3 loop is CASSMVQGYEQYF. The CDR3 region has the DNA TGTGCCAGTAGTATGGTTCAGGGCTACGAGCAGTACTTC.

This chain joins TRBV11-3 and TRBJ2-3, with 9 bases aligning to TRBD2. The CDR3 contains 15 residues. V lost 4 bases and J lost 1; bases outside the gene matches: 3. The V gene's germline CDR1 is SGHNT and CDR2 YENEEA. CDR3 amino acids: CASSSRTSGTDTQYF. CDR3 nucleotide sequence: TGTGCCAGCAGCTCACGGACTAGCGGCACAGATACGCAGTATTTT.

The genes are TRBV6-1 and TRBJ2-5; a possible D gene is TRBD1 (5 bases). V dropped 3 bases and J dropped 0 bases, with 11 bases sitting between them. This CDR3 spans 15 amino acids. CDR1 is MNHNS and CDR2 is SASEGT in the germline V gene. CDR3 nucleotides: TGTGCCAGCAGTGATTCAAACAGGTACCAAGAGACCCAGTACTTC. Protein sequence: CASSDSNRYQETQYF.

V usage is TRBV28 and J usage is TRBJ1-1; 7 bases line up with TRBD1. CDR3 size: 16 residues. CDR1 is MDHEN and CDR2 is SYDVKM in the germline V gene. The V gene end was trimmed by 6 bases and the J gene end by 1 base; junction bases not matched to a gene: 11. This CDR3 is CASRRTRGKGNTEAFF. The CDR3 DNA reads TGTGCCAGCAGACGAACCAGGGGGAAGGGGAACACTGAAGCTTTCTTT.

This chain joins TRBV7-6 and TRBJ2-1; 7 bases line up with TRBD2. Germline V gene sequence: CDR1 SGHVS, CDR2 FNYEAQ. The CDR3 has 15 amino acids. J lost 8 bases, V lost 7 bases, and 14 bases had no gene match. This chain's CDR3 is CASTPLRQAGDEQFF. CDR3 nucleotide sequence: TGTGCCAGCACTCCCTTACGCCAGGCGGGGGATGAGCAGTTCTTC.

V and J are TRBV11-2 and TRBJ1-2; 7 bases match TRBD1. Germline V gives CDR1 SGHAT, CDR2 FQNNGV. The CDR3 extends over 14 amino acids. V trimming: 4 bases; J trimming: 3 bases; junction bases outside the gene matches: 5. CDR3 in amino acids: CASSSDRNYYGYTF. CDR3 sequence (DNA): TGTGCCAGCAGCTCGGACAGGAATTACTATGGCTACACCTTC. The whole variable domain, filled in from reference TRBV11-2 and TRBJ1-2, reads EAGVAQSPRYKIIEKRQSVAFWCNPISGHATLYWYQQILGQGPKLLIQFQNNGVVDDSQLPKDRFSAERLKGVDSTLKIQPAKLEDSAVYLCASSSDRNYYGYTFGSGTRLTVV.

The chain recombines TRBV11-3 with TRBJ1-6; D remains unclear. Trimming removed 6 bases at V and 6 bases at J, with 12 bases between. CDR1 and CDR2 from the germline V gene are SGHNT and YENEEA. This CDR3 is 14 amino acids long. The CDR3 loop reads CASSEVRLNSPLHF. The CDR3 DNA is TGTGCCAGCAGTGAGGTCCGCCTTAATTCACCCCTCCACTTT.

The chain employs TRBV11-3 and TRBJ2-3; D may be TRBD1 (5 bases). This CDR3 is built from 13 residues. V lost 8 bases and J 4 bases, leaving 13 bases between the germline ends. Germline loops: CDR1 SGHNT, CDR2 YENEEA. The CDR3 is CASEDTGADTQYF. The DNA for the CDR3 is TGTGCCAGCGAGGACACTGGGGCAGATACGCAGTATTTT.

V and J are TRBV5-1 and TRBJ2-5; D is possibly TRBD2 (6 bases). CDR3 length: 16 amino acids. Deletions cut 4 bases from V and 5 bases from J, with 21 bases between. Germline assignment: CDR1 SGHRS and CDR2 YFSETQ. Written as DNA, the CDR3 is TGCGCCAGCAGCGCGGACGGGGGTCGACTATTGGAGACCCAGTACTTC. Its translation is CASSADGGRLLETQYF. The whole variable domain, remainder taken from reference TRBV5-1 and TRBJ2-5, is KAGVTQTPRYLIKTRGQQVTLSCSPISGHRSVSWYQQTPGQGLQFLFEYFSETQRNKGNFPGRFSGRQFSNSRSEMNVSTLELGDSALYLCASSADGGRLLETQYFGPGTRLLVL.

The chain carries TRBV15 and TRBJ2-4, with a possible D match to TRBD2 (8 bases). Germline CDR1 LNHNV, CDR2 YYDKDF (reference sequence). The CDR3 is 16 residues long. Trimming cost V 6 bases and J 0 bases, with 15 bases left between them. The CDR3 reads CATRRGEGAAKNIQYF. As DNA, the CDR3 is TGTGCCACCAGGCGGGGGGAGGGGGCAGCCAAAAACATTCAGTACTTC.

The chain links TRBV11-2 to TRBJ1-4; D possibly corresponds to TRBD1 (5 bases). This CDR3 has 15 residues. V lost 6 bases to trimming and J lost 4 bases, with 15 bases between them. The germline V gene has CDR1 SGHAT and CDR2 FQNNGV. The CDR3 reads CASSSGGGLNEKLFF. The DNA for the CDR3 is TGTGCCAGCAGTTCCGGTGGGGGACTTAATGAAAAACTGTTTTTT.